The rows below give T cell receptor beta chains drawn from one sample of a study of blood T cell repertoires in COVID-19. The table came from immunoSEQ multiplex PCR; TCRdb's copy has only in-frame clones and leaves some out. The sample yields about 160,000 clones, less than 85% seen once. The sequencing sample was made of peripheral blood. These receptors all come from an older woman with COVID-19, enrolled during active disease. The CDR3 runs from the conserved cysteine through the conserved F or W.

cdr3_length,j_call,v_call,cdr3_aa
15,TRBJ2-1,TRBV9,CASSRREQTYNEQFF
16,TRBJ2-2,TRBV28,CASSLVQVVGEWELFF
17,TRBJ2-3,TRBV4-3,CASSQERLGGRTDTQYF
17,TRBJ2-2,TRBV19,CASSIDLGGSHPGELFF
15,TRBJ1-4,TRBV28,CASSFTSGTLSTLFF
15,TRBJ2-3,TRBV24-1,CATSDLRQGADTQYF
18,TRBJ1-2,TRBV7-9,CASSSAGTDQGVSYGYTF
14,TRBJ2-4,TRBV28,CASSGGGTKNIQYF
14,TRBJ1-2,TRBV6-1,CASSEDRTNYGYTF
16,TRBJ2-1,TRBV7-6,CASSSSPESQNNEQFF
14,TRBJ2-7,TRBV7-8,CASSLRLAGYEQYF
15,TRBJ2-3,TRBV3-1/TRBV3-2,CASSRSGGSTDTQYF
20,TRBJ2-4,TRBV4-3,CASSQAWLAGDGIAKNIQYF
19,TRBJ1-4,TRBV7-8,CASSLEGQGTLATNEKLFF
17,TRBJ2-6,TRBV7-9,CASRRPSRGSGANVLTF
17,TRBJ1-2,TRBV7-9,CASSGGIDRGHGYGYTF
15,TRBJ2-7,TRBV19,CASSIQSARGREQYF
16,TRBJ2-2,TRBV11-2,CASIENSGFSSGELFF
15,TRBJ1-1,TRBV6-2/TRBV6-3,CASSYPQGPNTEAFF
15,TRBJ2-5,TRBV18,CASSPPGLARETQYF
14,TRBJ2-6,TRBV20-1,CSASPGSGANVLTF
18,TRBJ2-6,TRBV7-2,CASTKRRMSGAGANVLTF
14,TRBJ1-1,TRBV5-1,CASSQGQTNTEAFF
14,TRBJ1-6,TRBV5-1,CASSHWTDNSPLHF
15,TRBJ1-5,TRBV7-8,CASSLGSTANQPQHF
20,TRBJ1-5,TRBV5-1,CASSPGTEAPWERSNQPQHF
15,TRBJ1-6,TRBV9,CASSVGVQGNSPLHF
15,TRBJ2-7,TRBV6-6,CASIFPGQESYEQYF
14,TRBJ1-3,TRBV11-1,CASSFDRSGNTIYF
16,TRBJ2-3,TRBV9,CASSVVAGGRADTQYF
15,TRBJ2-3,TRBV5-4,CASSLAGGGTDTQYF
14,TRBJ2-5,TRBV3-1/TRBV3-2,CASSKRGYSETQYF
15,TRBJ2-3,TRBV29-1,CSVDIAGGPTDTQYF
13,TRBJ2-1,TRBV7-7,CASSLYQGGEQFF
17,TRBJ1-6,TRBV18,CASSPRTGSSYNSPLHF
14,TRBJ2-3,TRBV28,CASSSTGISDTQYF
17,TRBJ1-6,TRBV28,CASSIPQGKRYNSPLHF
12,TRBJ2-7,TRBV5-1,CASGDGGYEQYF
12,TRBJ2-7,TRBV13,CASSSSQSGKIF
17,TRBJ2-5,TRBV24-1,CATSGGPTGSNQETQYF
15,TRBJ1-1,TRBV7-3,CASSLKSGGNTEAFF
12,TRBJ2-5,TRBV7-2,CASSNRVGTQYF
11,TRBJ2-5,TRBV29-1,CSVRGLETQYF
16,TRBJ2-7,TRBV4-3,CASSLGGGSGRGEQYF
14,TRBJ1-1,TRBV27,CASTPWGENTEAFF
15,TRBJ2-7,TRBV28,CASSFRSSGYYEQYF
13,TRBJ2-1,TRBV19,CASSIDLVLEQFF
13,TRBJ2-7,TRBV6-1,CASSEWDRDEQYF
16,TRBJ2-3,TRBV9,CASSVGPSASTDTQYF
16,TRBJ2-1,TRBV7-2,CASSLAGAGGYNEQFF
16,TRBJ2-3,TRBV5-4,CASSILSVPSTDTQYF
15,TRBJ2-3,TRBV19,CASSIDRDPADTQYF
14,TRBJ2-1,TRBV9,CASSVDSPNNEQFF
15,TRBJ2-6,TRBV6-1,CASSDKNSGANVLTF
11,TRBJ2-1,TRBV6-5,CASRQNNEQFF
15,TRBJ2-5,TRBV11-2,CASSSAGGNWETQYF
13,TRBJ2-2,TRBV10-3,CAIPSRATGELFF